This passage covers 13 T cell receptor beta chains from one sample sequenced in a study of blood T cell repertoires in COVID-19. Profiled with immunoSEQ multiplex PCR; TCRdb holds only in-frame clones, not every one. The sample lists approximately 180,000 clones, roughly 84% occurring once. The sample was peripheral blood. Receptors were obtained from a person aged 65 to 85 with COVID-19, enrolled during active disease.

V is TRBV24-1 and J is TRBJ1-2; D perhaps matches TRBD1 (6 bases). With 3 bases removed from V and 4 bases from J, the gap between germline ends came to 14 bases. The CDR3 has 15 amino acids. Germline V gives CDR1 KGHDR, CDR2 SFDVKD. The DNA of the CDR3 is TGTGCCACCAGTGATCCGACAGGATCCCCCTATGGCTACACCTTC. Translation gives CATSDPTGSPYGYTF.

This chain uses TRBV12-5 with TRBJ1-1, with 7 nucleotides matching TRBD1. This CDR3 region has 14 residues. Germline assignment: CDR1 LGHNT and CDR2 FRNRAP. V lost 6 bases and J lost 1; bases outside the gene matches: 5. DNA of the CDR3: TGTGCTAGTGGGCCGACAGGGAGGAACACTGAAGCTTTCTTT. It translates to CASGPTGRNTEAFF. Full variable domain (outside the CDR3, taken from reference TRBV12-5 and TRBJ1-1): DARVTQTPRHKVTEMGQEVTMRCQPILGHNTVFWYRQTMMQGLELLAYFRNRAPLDDSGMPKDRFSAEMPDATLATLKIQPSEPRDSAVYFCASGPTGRNTEAFFGQGTRLTVV.

The rearrangement uses TRBV19 and TRBJ2-1; tentatively, D is TRBD1 (7 bases). V lost 3 bases to trimming and J lost 6 bases, with 15 bases between them. From germline, CDR1 is LNHDA and CDR2 SQIVND (reference sequence). The CDR3 length is 15 residues. In DNA form, the CDR3 reads TGTGCCAGTAGTATGGAGGGGGCGGTCTTCAATGAGCAGTTCTTC. This encodes CASSMEGAVFNEQFF.

V and J are TRBV30 and TRBJ1-2; D uncertain. Germline V gene data show CDR1 as GTSNPN and CDR2 as SVGIG (reference sequence). V was trimmed by 0 bases and J by 5 bases, leaving 7 bases between them. CDR3 length equals 12 residues. This CDR3 is CAWSVQLYGYTF. As DNA, the CDR3 is TGTGCCTGGAGTGTACAATTGTATGGCTACACCTTC.

The genes are TRBV7-3 and TRBJ2-2, with D unclear. The CDR3 spans 13 residues. In germline, CDR1 is SGHTA, CDR2 FQGTGA. Deletions cut 5 bases from V and 4 bases from J, with 8 bases between. The CDR3 sequence is CASSIAGTGELFF. Here the CDR3 DNA reads TGTGCCAGCAGCATAGCTGGCACCGGGGAGCTGTTTTTT.

V gene TRBV5-1 combines with J gene TRBJ1-4, with D possibly being TRBD1 (5 bases). This CDR3 has 15 residues. V was shortened by 4 bases and J by 5 bases, with 15 bases between the two germline ends. Germline CDR1 reads SGHRS; CDR2 reads YFSETQ. Written as DNA, the CDR3 is TGCGCCAGCAGCATTAACCGGGACTCGAATGAAAAACTGTTTTTT. Its protein is CASSINRDSNEKLFF.

The V call is TRBV7-8, the J call TRBJ2-5; 8 bases line up with TRBD2. V shed 7 bases and J 2 bases; nucleotides not matched to a gene: 12. Per germline, CDR1 SGHVS and CDR2 FQNEAQ. The CDR3 has 16 residues. The CDR3 DNA reads TGTGCCAGCACCAAACGGACTAGCTCCACACAAGAGACCCAGTACTTC. Translated, it gives CASTKRTSSTQETQYF.

The rearrangement joins TRBV7-3 to TRBJ1-2; TRBD1 aligns across 11 bases. Trimming cost V 5 bases and J 6 bases; bases outside gene matches: 14. CDR3 length: 17 amino acids. CDR1 SGHTA and CDR2 FQGTGA come from the germline V gene. DNA of the CDR3: TGTGCCAGCAGCACAGATTCAACCGGGACAGGGGGAAATGGCTACACCTTC. It specifies CASSTDSTGTGGNGYTF.

J is TRBJ2-3 and V is TRBV3-1 (or the pseudogene TRBV3-2), with 7 bases lining up with TRBD2. The CDR3 sequence is 12 residues long. Germline V CDR1 and CDR2: LGHDT, YNNKEL (reference sequence). The J segment lost 10 bases and the V segment lost 3 bases, leaving 4 bases of the junction unmatched. The DNA of the CDR3 is TGTGCCAGCAGCCAGGGGGGGGTTGCGCAGTATTTT. Protein product: CASSQGGVAQYF.

The V gene is TRBV27, the J gene TRBJ1-1, with 10 nucleotides matching TRBD1. The CDR3 consists of 17 residues. Germline CDR1 and CDR2: MNHEY and SMNVEV (reference sequence). V shed 4 bases, J shed 5 bases, and the junction held 13 bases outside the gene matches. The CDR3 nucleotides read TGTGCCAGCAGTTCGACAGGGGGCCTCTTCGAGTGGACTGAAGCTTTCTTT. It is translated as CASSSTGGLFEWTEAFF.

This clone has just a few counts. The chain combines TRBV4-1 with TRBJ2-3, with D possibly matching TRBD2 (5 bases). The CDR3 runs to 14 residues. CDR1 and CDR2 (germline): MGHRA, YSYEKL. Trimming cost V 1 base and J 6 bases, with 11 bases left between them. Written as DNA, the CDR3 is TGCGCCAGCAGCCAAGTGCTGGGAGTGGATACGCAGTATTTT. Protein product: CASSQVLGVDTQYF.

This chain links TRBV14 with TRBJ1-2; D not certain. This CDR3 has 13 residues. The germline gives CDR1 SGHDN, CDR2 FVKESK. V was cut by 1 base and J by 2 bases, with 5 bases left in between. The CDR3 DNA reads as TGTGCCAGCAGCCAAGGCGGGAACTATGGCTACACCTTC. The encoded protein is CASSQGGNYGYTF.

The V call is TRBV7-8, the J call TRBJ1-3; no clear D. Trimming shortened V by 1 base and J by 1 base, and 14 bases separated the two germline ends. Germline V gives CDR1 SGHVS, CDR2 FQNEAQ. This CDR3 spans 17 amino acids. The CDR3 DNA reads TGTGCCAGCAGCTTAGTCGCCGGTGGGAGGTCTGGAAACACCATATATTTT. Its translation: CASSLVAGGRSGNTIYF.